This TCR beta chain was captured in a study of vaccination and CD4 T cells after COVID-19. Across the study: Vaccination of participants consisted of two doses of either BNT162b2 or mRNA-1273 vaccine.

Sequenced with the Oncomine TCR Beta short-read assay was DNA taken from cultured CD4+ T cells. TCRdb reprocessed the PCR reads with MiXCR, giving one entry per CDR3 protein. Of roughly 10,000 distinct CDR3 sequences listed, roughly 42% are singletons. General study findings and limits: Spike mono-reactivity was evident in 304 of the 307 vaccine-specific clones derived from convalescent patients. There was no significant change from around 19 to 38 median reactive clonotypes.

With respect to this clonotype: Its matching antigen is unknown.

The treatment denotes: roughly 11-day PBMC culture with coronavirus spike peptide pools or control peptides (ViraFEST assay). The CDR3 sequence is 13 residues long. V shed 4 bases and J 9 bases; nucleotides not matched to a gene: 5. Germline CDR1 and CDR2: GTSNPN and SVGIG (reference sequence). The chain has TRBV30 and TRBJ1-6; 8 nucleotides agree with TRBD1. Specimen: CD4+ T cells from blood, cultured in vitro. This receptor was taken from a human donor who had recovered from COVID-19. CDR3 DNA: TGTGCCTGGACCAGGGGGCTGAGTTCACCCCTCCACTTT. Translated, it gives CAWTRGLSSPLHF. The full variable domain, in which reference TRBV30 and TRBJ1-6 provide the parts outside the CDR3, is SQTIHQWPATLVQPVGSPLSLECTVEGTSNPNLYWYRQAAGRGLQLLFYSVGIGQISSEVPQNLSASRPQDRQFILSSKKLLLSDSGFYLCAWTRGLSSPLHFGNGTRLTVT.